The 6 T cell receptor beta chains presented below share a single source sample, sequenced in a study of blood T cell repertoires in COVID-19. Clones were sequenced by immunoSEQ multiplex PCR, and TCRdb holds only the in-frame ones, with some missing. Here the sample spans 130,000 to 150,000 clones, around 87% being singletons. The sequencing sample was made of peripheral blood. The receptor source for this set is an elderly man with acute or convalescent COVID-19.

The J gene is TRBJ2-7, the V gene TRBV28; 11 bases line up with TRBD2. The CDR3 has 16 amino acids. Per the germline V gene, CDR1 is MDHEN and CDR2 is SYDVKM. V was clipped by 4 bases and J by 2 bases; unmatched bases: 7. The CDR3 bases are TGTGCCAGCAGTTCTACTCATAGCGGGAGGGCCTACGAGCAGTACTTC. It codes for CASSSTHSGRAYEQYF. Combining the CDR3 with reference TRBV28 and TRBJ2-7 gives the whole variable domain DVKVTQSSRYLVKRTGEKVFLECVQDMDHENMFWYRQDPGLGLRLIYFSYDVKMKEKGDIPEGYSVSREKKERFSLILESASTNQTSMYLCASSSTHSGRAYEQYFGPGTRLTVT.

This clone came up a few times. V usage is TRBV3-1 (or the pseudogene TRBV3-2) and J usage is TRBJ2-7, with D possibly TRBD2 on 6 matching bases. The germline V gene encodes CDR1 LGHDT and CDR2 YNNKEL (reference sequence). This CDR3 is built from 14 residues. Trimming stripped 6 bases from V and 3 bases from J, with 15 bases between. Here the CDR3 reads CASSRGTGSYEQYF. The CDR3 nucleotides read TGTGCCAGCAGTCGGGGGACTGGAAGCTACGAGCAGTACTTC.

The V gene is TRBV27, the J gene TRBJ2-1, with D possibly being TRBD2 (5 bases). The length of the CDR3 is 14 residues. Trimming cost V 4 bases and J 4 bases, with 11 bases left between them. CDR1 and CDR2 (germline): MNHEY, SMNVEV (reference sequence). CDR3 in DNA: TGTGCCAGCAGTTCAGGACTTACTTACAATGAGCAGTTCTTC. Protein product: CASSSGLTYNEQFF.

V usage is TRBV7-8 and J usage is TRBJ2-7, with D possibly TRBD1 on 5 matching bases. CDR3 length: 14 residues. Trimming cost V 6 bases and J 3 bases, with 15 bases left between them. Germline V gene data show CDR1 as SGHVS and CDR2 as FQNEAQ. CDR3 in amino acids: CASSFARVNYEQYF. CDR3 nucleotide sequence: TGTGCCAGCAGTTTTGCCAGGGTCAACTACGAGCAGTACTTC.

CDR3 sequence reads: CASSPPGWGTDTQYF. The DNA of the CDR3 is TGTGCCAGCAGCCCCCCGGGGTGGGGCACAGATACGCAGTATTTT. The chain links TRBV27 to TRBJ2-3, with D tentatively TRBD2 (5 bases). Germline CDR1 reads MNHEY; CDR2 reads SMNVEV (reference sequence). The V end lost 6 bases, the J end lost 1 base, and 14 bases lay between the germline ends. The CDR3 contains 15 residues.

This clone was observed a single time. The V and J genes are TRBV19 and TRBJ1-3; 8 bases line up with TRBD1. With 3 bases clipped from V and 0 bases from J, the junction kept 7 bases outside the gene matches. This CDR3 region has 17 residues. Per the germline V gene, CDR1 is LNHDA and CDR2 is SQIVND (reference sequence). CDR3 protein: CASSIGRTGNSGNTIYF. The CDR3 nucleotides are TGTGCCAGTAGTATCGGACGGACAGGGAACTCTGGAAACACCATATATTTT.